These 20 T cell receptor beta chains were sequenced from one sample in a study of cytotoxic CD8 clonotypes in ibrutinib-treated CLL. Some clones are missing from TCRdb's copy, which holds only in-frame ones; the method was immunoSEQ multiplex PCR. The data hold about 120,000 clones, with roughly 57% observed a single time. Sequencing used PBMCs, obtained after 24 months of ibrutinib treatment. The receptors come from a human donor with chronic lymphocytic leukemia.

CDR3 in amino acids: CASSVGSGRGPLNTGELFF. Here the CDR3 DNA reads TGTGCCAGCAGCGTAGGATCGGGCAGGGGGCCGCTTAACACCGGGGAGCTGTTTTTT. The V call is TRBV9, the J call TRBJ2-2; 8 bases align to TRBD1. This CDR3 is 19 amino acids long. V dropped 0 bases and J dropped 2; count of bases not matched to a gene: 12. Germline values: CDR1 SGDLS, CDR2 YYNGEE.

The chain carries TRBV7-2 and TRBJ2-3; TRBD2 might be the D (6 bases). CDR1 and CDR2 (germline): SGHTA, FQGNSA. Trimming shortened V by 5 bases and J by 9 bases, and 24 bases separated the two germline ends. There are 16 residues in the CDR3. CDR3 nucleotides: TGTGCCAGCAGCCAGAAGTGGAGCGGGTCCTCGGGGACGCAGTATTTT. It is translated as CASSQKWSGSSGTQYF.

The chain recombines TRBV30 with TRBJ1-1, with D hard to call. Germline V gene sequence: CDR1 GTSNPN, CDR2 SVGIG (reference sequence). The V gene lost 5 bases and the J gene lost 2 bases, with 18 bases spanning the gap. The CDR3 totals 15 residues. CDR3 region: CAWRTPAWLNTEAFF. The CDR3 DNA reads TGTGCCTGGCGCACGCCGGCTTGGCTAAACACTGAAGCTTTCTTT.

The chain carries TRBV4-1 and TRBJ2-7, with D maybe TRBD2 (5 bases). The V end was cut by 1 base, the J end by 3 bases, with 10 bases between. This CDR3 contains 14 residues. CDR1 and CDR2 from the germline V gene are MGHRA and YSYEKL. The CDR3 spells CASSQVFGVYEQYF. The CDR3 bases are TGCGCCAGCAGCCAAGTATTCGGGGTCTACGAGCAGTACTTC.

This clone was observed a handful of times. The chain is built from TRBV6-1 and TRBJ1-2, with a tentative D call TRBD1 (5 bases). V was trimmed by 5 bases and J by 8 bases, leaving 15 bases between them. The CDR3 contains 13 residues. The germline V gene has CDR1 MNHNS and CDR2 SASEGT. CDR3 protein: CASSLDSGLGYTF. The CDR3 DNA reads as TGTGCCAGCAGTTTAGACAGCGGACTAGGCTACACCTTC.

The V call is TRBV7-3, the J call TRBJ2-1; 9 bases match TRBD1. The V gene's germline CDR1 is SGHTA and CDR2 FQGTGA. Germline trimming cut 4 bases from V and 5 bases from J; bases unmatched to any gene: 18. The CDR3 has 19 amino acids. In DNA form, the CDR3 reads TGTGCCAGCAGCTCCCAACCAACAGGAAGGTGGACAGGGGACAATGAGCAGTTCTTC. As protein: CASSSQPTGRWTGDNEQFF.

The CDR3 DNA reads TGTGCCAGCAGCTTAGAAGACAAATACAATGAGCAGTTCTTC. Its translation is CASSLEDKYNEQFF. This chain connects TRBV11-3 to TRBJ2-1; D is undetermined. Per the germline V gene, CDR1 is SGHNT and CDR2 is YENEEA. Trimming stripped 0 bases from V and 4 bases from J, with 7 bases between. The CDR3 totals 14 residues.

This clone was seen just once. V and J are TRBV21-1 and TRBJ1-5. TRBV21-1 corresponds to a pseudogene. This CDR3 contains 17 residues. CDR3 sequence reads: CASSAPSGGGGDQPQHF. The CDR3 DNA reads TGTGCCAGCAGCGCCCCCTCGGGGGGCGGCGGAGATCAGCCCCAGCATTTT.

The rearrangement joins TRBV4-1 to TRBJ2-6; TRBD2 might be the D (5 bases). V was trimmed by 4 bases and J by 1 base, leaving 5 bases between them. The V gene's germline CDR1 is MGHRA and CDR2 YSYEKL. The CDR3 contains 14 residues. CDR3 DNA: TGCGCCAGCAGCCGCGGGTCTGGGGCCAACGTCCTGACTTTC. Its translation: CASSRGSGANVLTF.

The rearrangement uses TRBV28 and TRBJ1-1; TRBD1 aligns across 9 bases. Germline values: CDR1 MDHEN, CDR2 SYDVKM. The CDR3 loop spans 13 amino acids. The J segment lost 8 bases and the V segment lost 1 base, leaving 2 bases of the junction unmatched. The CDR3 reads CASSLLGQGEAFF. CDR3 sequence (DNA): TGTGCCAGCAGTTTATTGGGACAGGGAGAAGCTTTCTTT.

This clone was detected a few times. The chain is built from TRBV5-6 and TRBJ1-2; possible D gene TRBD1, 5 bases. CDR1 and CDR2 from the germline V gene are SGHDT and YYEEEE. Trimming shortened V by 4 bases and J by 6 bases, and 7 bases separated the two germline ends. The CDR3 runs 11 residues. The CDR3 reads CASSPGHGYTF. In DNA form, the CDR3 reads TGTGCCAGCAGCCCGGGACATGGCTACACCTTC.

This chain uses TRBV5-1 with TRBJ2-1, with a tentative D call TRBD1 (6 bases). V lost 0 bases and J 10 bases, leaving 14 bases between the germline ends. The V gene's germline CDR1 is SGHRS and CDR2 YFSETQ. The CDR3 has 14 amino acids. The chain's CDR3 is CASSLGGPRDEQFF. The CDR3 DNA reads TGCGCCAGCAGCTTGGGGGGGCCCAGGGACGAGCAGTTCTTC.

On this clone: One end of the junction varies from germline; a read error may be responsible. The chain has TRBV2 and TRBJ1-3; TRBD1 aligns across 7 bases. This CDR3 is built from 11 residues. The germline CDR1 and CDR2 sequences are SNHLY and FYNNEI. CDR3 amino acids: CASSGQQGSAF. DNA of the CDR3: TGTGCCAGCAGTGGGCAACAGGGGTCTGCCTTT.

The chain employs TRBV7-2 and TRBJ1-2; 8 bases line up with TRBD1. V trimming: 4 bases; J trimming: 12 bases; junction bases outside the gene matches: 7. This CDR3 is built from 12 residues. The germline gives CDR1 SGHTA, CDR2 FQGNSA. For the CDR3, the DNA is TGTGCCAGCAGCTGGTGGACAGGGCCAAACACCTTC. It yields the protein CASSWWTGPNTF.

The gene calls are TRBV9 and TRBJ1-3; maybe TRBD1 (6 bases). The CDR3 extends over 15 amino acids. V was trimmed by 0 bases and J by 0 bases, leaving 7 bases between them. The germline CDR1 and CDR2 sequences are SGDLS and YYNGEE. The CDR3 sequence: CASSVGDTSGNTIYF. CDR3 nucleotides: TGTGCCAGCAGCGTAGGGGACACCTCTGGAAACACCATATATTTT.

CDR3 protein: CASSRDRSGGYTF. The CDR3 DNA follows: TGTGCCAGCAGCCGGGACAGGTCTGGCGGCTACACCTTC. The chain recombines TRBV6-5 with TRBJ1-2, with TRBD1 matching over 8 bases. There are 13 residues in the CDR3. V trimming: 6 bases; J trimming: 8 bases; junction bases outside the gene matches: 8. Per the germline V gene, CDR1 is MNHEY and CDR2 is SVGAGI.

The chain carries TRBV28 and TRBJ1-1; TRBD1 is a possible D gene (5 bases). The germline CDR1 and CDR2 sequences are MDHEN and SYDVKM. The germline V and J ends were trimmed by 8 bases and 7 bases, with 11 bases remaining between them. This CDR3 is built from 11 residues. The CDR3 DNA reads as TGTGCCAGCCGATCCAGGGTTGAAGCTTTCTTT. Translated, it gives CASRSRVEAFF.

The V call is TRBV12-5, the J call TRBJ2-3; D is ambiguous. The CDR3 has 16 residues. Per the germline V gene, CDR1 is LGHNT and CDR2 is FRNRAP. V lost 0 bases to trimming and J lost 5 bases, with 15 bases between them. The DNA of the CDR3 is TGTGCTAGTGGTTTGGTACGACTGTTAGCAATAGATACGCAGTATTTT. The encoded protein is CASGLVRLLAIDTQYF. Together with reference TRBV12-5 and TRBJ2-3, the CDR3 gives the full variable domain: DARVTQTPRHKVTEMGQEVTMRCQPILGHNTVFWYRQTMMQGLELLAYFRNRAPLDDSGMPKDRFSAEMPDATLATLKIQPSEPRDSAVYFCASGLVRLLAIDTQYFGPGTRLTVL.

This rearrangement joins TRBV25-1 to TRBJ2-7; 7 bases fit TRBD1. The length of the CDR3 is 14 residues. Trimming cost V 4 bases and J 3 bases; bases outside gene matches: 6. Germline CDR1 and CDR2: MGHDK and SYGVNS. The CDR3 nucleotides read TGTGCCAGCAGTGGATGGGACAGCTTCTACGAGCAGTACTTC. The encoded protein is CASSGWDSFYEQYF.

The chain uses TRBV10-3 and TRBJ2-3, with D maybe TRBD1 (5 bases). The CDR3 is 15 residues long. Germline CDR1 reads ENHRY; CDR2 reads SYGVKD. Trimming took 6 bases from V and 0 from J, leaving 13 bases between them. Here the CDR3 DNA reads TGTGCCATCAGCCCCAGGGCAGCCAGCACAGATACGCAGTATTTT. This codes for CAISPRAASTDTQYF.